This T cell receptor (beta chain) emerged from a study of post-analysis software for immune sequencing data. Across the whole study: Disease courses included relapsing-remitting, secondary progressive and progressive-relapsing multiple sclerosis.

Researchers reported that TCR beta cDNA libraries carried unique molecular identifiers. Input amounts of 1 to 10 million T cells were used. These gave 500,000 or so cDNA molecules, so each molecule approximated one T cell. TCRdb reprocessed the PCR reads with MiXCR, giving one entry per CDR3 protein. The sample contains a few hundred thousand distinct CDR3 sequences, under 55% of which appear only once. Per germline, CDR1 SGHAT and CDR2 FQNNGV. The CDR3 is 14 amino acids. On this clonotype itself: What it binds is unknown.

Overall study findings and caveats: The study found significantly lower normalized Chao1 diversity in multiple sclerosis patients than in controls. F-measure co-clustering was strong for batch-matched samples. Compared with controls, patients had more of about 5 TRBV segments, including TRBV5-6, TRBV5-1 and TRBV20-1.

The sequence came from a girl under 18 with multiple sclerosis. The rearrangement uses TRBV11-2 and TRBJ2-5; 9 bases line up with TRBD1. The DNA matches TRBJ2-7 better at its end, which makes the J call doubtful. What was sequenced was blood. Here the CDR3 reads CASSYRGQSPEQYF. The CDR3 region has the DNA TGTGCCAGCAGCTACAGGGGGCAGAGTCCCGAGCAGTACTTC.